This TCR beta chain was sequenced in a study of T cell responses to AZD1222 COVID-19 vaccine. Study findings and constraints: A rise in Spike-specific TCR breadth and depth followed two AZD1222 doses. Donors, mostly white British, included more females; clonal diversity was possibly underestimated. In all cases, repertoires were sampled only after the peak T cell response.

This table comes from immunoSEQ multiplex PCR, and its TCRdb copy is limited to in-frame clones, with some not included. The repertoire consists of almost 65,000 clones, with around 84% occurring once and the leading ten covering roughly 6.6%. Germline CDR1 is KGHSH and CDR2 is LQKENI. V gave up 2 bases and J gave up 5 bases, with 25 bases separating them. The CDR3 sequence is 18 residues long. Note on this clone: As yet, its antigen is unknown.

J is TRBJ2-7 and V is TRBV18; tentatively, D is TRBD2 (7 bases). The clonotype originates from an adult in good health. Sample: peripheral blood, taken on day 0 of AZD1222 vaccination. CDR3 sequence (DNA): TGTGCCAGCTCACCAGGAGGCCCTAGGGGGGGGCCAAAGAACGAGCAGTACTTC. Translated: CASSPGGPRGGPKNEQYF.